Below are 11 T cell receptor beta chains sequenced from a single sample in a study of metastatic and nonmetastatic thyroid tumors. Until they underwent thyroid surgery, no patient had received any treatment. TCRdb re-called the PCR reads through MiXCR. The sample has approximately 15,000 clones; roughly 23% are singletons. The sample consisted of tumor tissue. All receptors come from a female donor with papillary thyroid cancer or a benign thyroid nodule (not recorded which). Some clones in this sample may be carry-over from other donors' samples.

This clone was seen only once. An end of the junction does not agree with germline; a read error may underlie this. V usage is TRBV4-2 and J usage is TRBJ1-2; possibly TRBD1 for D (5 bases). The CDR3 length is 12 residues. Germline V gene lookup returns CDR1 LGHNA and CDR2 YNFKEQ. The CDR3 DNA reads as TGTGCCAGCAGCCAGGACATCTATTGCTACACCTTC. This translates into CASSQDIYCYTF.

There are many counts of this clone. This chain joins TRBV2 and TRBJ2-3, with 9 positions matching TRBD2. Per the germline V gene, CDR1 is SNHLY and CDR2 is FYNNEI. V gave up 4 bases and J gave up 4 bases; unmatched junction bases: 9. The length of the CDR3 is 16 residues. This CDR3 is CASSGNLAGGPDTQYF. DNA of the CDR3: TGTGCCAGCAGTGGTAACTTGGCGGGAGGGCCAGATACGCAGTATTTT.

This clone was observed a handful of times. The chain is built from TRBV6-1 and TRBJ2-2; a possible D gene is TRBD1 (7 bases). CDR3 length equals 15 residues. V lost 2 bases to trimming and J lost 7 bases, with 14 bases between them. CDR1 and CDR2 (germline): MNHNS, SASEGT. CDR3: CASSELGRGDGELFF. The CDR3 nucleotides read TGTGCCAGCAGTGAATTGGGCAGGGGGGACGGGGAGCTGTTTTTT.

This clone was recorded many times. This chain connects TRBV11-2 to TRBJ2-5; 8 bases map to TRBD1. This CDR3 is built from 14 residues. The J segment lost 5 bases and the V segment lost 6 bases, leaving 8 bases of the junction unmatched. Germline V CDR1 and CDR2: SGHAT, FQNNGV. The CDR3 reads CASSYQGAGETQYF. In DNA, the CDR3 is TGTGCCAGCAGTTATCAGGGGGCTGGGGAGACCCAGTACTTC.

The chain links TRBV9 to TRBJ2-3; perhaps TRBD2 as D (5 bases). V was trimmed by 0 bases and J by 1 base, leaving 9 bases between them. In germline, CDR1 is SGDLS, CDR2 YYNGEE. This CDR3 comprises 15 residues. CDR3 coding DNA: TGTGCCAGCAGCGTAGCGCCCGGGGGCACAGATACGCAGTATTTT. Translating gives CASSVAPGGTDTQYF.

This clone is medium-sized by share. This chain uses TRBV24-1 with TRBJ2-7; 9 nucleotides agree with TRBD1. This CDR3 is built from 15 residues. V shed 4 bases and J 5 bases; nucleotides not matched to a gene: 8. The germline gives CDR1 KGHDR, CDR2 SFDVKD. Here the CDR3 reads CATSDPGQGGDEQYF. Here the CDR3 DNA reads TGTGCCACCAGTGACCCGGGACAGGGCGGCGACGAGCAGTACTTC.

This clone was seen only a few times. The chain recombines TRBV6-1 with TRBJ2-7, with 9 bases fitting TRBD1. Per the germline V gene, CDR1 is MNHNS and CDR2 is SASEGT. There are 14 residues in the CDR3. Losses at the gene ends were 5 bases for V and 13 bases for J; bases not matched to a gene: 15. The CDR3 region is CASSRTGGGYDHYF. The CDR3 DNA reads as TGTGCCAGCAGTCGAACAGGGGGCGGGTACGATCATTACTTC.

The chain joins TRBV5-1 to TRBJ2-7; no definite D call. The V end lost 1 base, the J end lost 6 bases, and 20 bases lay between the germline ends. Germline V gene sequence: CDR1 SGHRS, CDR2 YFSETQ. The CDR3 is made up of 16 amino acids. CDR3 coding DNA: TGCGCCAGCAGCTTGATGGCAGGCGCTCAGAGTGGCGAGCAGTACTTC. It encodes CASSLMAGAQSGEQYF.

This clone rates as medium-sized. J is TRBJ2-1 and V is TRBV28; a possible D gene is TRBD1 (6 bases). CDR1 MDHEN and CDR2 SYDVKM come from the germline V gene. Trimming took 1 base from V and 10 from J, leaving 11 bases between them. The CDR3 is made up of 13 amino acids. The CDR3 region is CASSLLTGGEQFF. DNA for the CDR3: TGTGCCAGCAGTTTATTGACAGGTGGCGAGCAGTTCTTC.

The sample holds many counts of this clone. The CDR3 DNA follows: TGCAGCGTTGAAGATCCCGGTTCCTACGAGCAGTACTTC. It yields the protein CSVEDPGSYEQYF. The chain uses TRBV29-1 and TRBJ2-7; no reliable D call. CDR3 size: 13 residues. Trimming cost V 0 bases and J 1 base, with 7 bases left between them. CDR1 and CDR2 (germline): SQVTM, ANQGSEA.

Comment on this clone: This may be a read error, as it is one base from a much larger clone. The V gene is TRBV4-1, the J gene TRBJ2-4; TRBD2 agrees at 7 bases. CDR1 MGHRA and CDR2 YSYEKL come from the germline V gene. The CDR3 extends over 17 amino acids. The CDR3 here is CASIQVPTSEAKNIQYF. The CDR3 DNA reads TGCGCCAGCATCCAAGTCCCCACTAGCGAAGCCAAAAACATTCAGTACTTC.